Presented here are 32 T cell receptor beta chains from one specimen sequenced in a study of T cells after yellow fever vaccination (dated by TCRdb to the late 2010s). The sample's treatment or condition, from its label and the paper: live attenuated yellow fever vaccine strain. Libraries were prepared through 5' RACE. The sample was run on an Illumina HiSeq 2500. TCRdb reprocessed the public reads (quality trimming at Q25 with fastp, clone calling with MiXCR) and kept in-frame beta chains. Each CDR3 protein gets just one entry, which takes the most common genes and DNA from the rows behind it. The sample has just under 600,000 distinct CDR3 sequences on record, approximately 13% of them singletons. The top ten hold about an eighth of the sample. Specimen: PBMCs, collected on the day of the yellow fever booster vaccination. The receptors here all came from a man between 25 and 39 years old who received the YFV17D yellow fever vaccine.

This sequence joins TRBV10-3 and TRBJ2-3; D may be TRBD1 (5 bases). The CDR3 sequence is 16 residues long. Germline-derived CDR1 and CDR2 are ENHRY and SYGVKD. V lost 3 bases and J lost 0, with 13 bases in between. This CDR3 reads CAISERTPQSTDTQYF. The CDR3 region has the DNA TGTGCCATCAGTGAAAGGACACCTCAAAGCACAGATACGCAGTATTTT.

The chain is built from TRBV14 and TRBJ2-1; D ambiguous. Germline V CDR1 and CDR2: SGHDN, FVKESK. Deletions cut 6 bases from V and 5 bases from J, with 14 bases between. This CDR3 has 14 amino acids. The CDR3 here is CASSSMSGNNEQFF. The CDR3 coding sequence is TGTGCCAGCAGTTCAATGTCTGGGAACAATGAGCAGTTCTTC.

There are many counts of this clonotype. This chain connects TRBV20-1 to TRBJ2-4; TRBD2 is a possible D gene (5 bases). V was pared by 1 base and J by 8 bases, with 15 bases between. Germline V gives CDR1 DFQATT, CDR2 SNEGSKA (reference sequence). The CDR3 is 14 residues long. The CDR3 loop reads CSARVPGDRDIQYF. The DNA for the CDR3 is TGCAGTGCTAGAGTCCCCGGGGATCGCGACATTCAGTACTTC.

This clonotype was recorded a few times. This sequence joins TRBV5-6 and TRBJ2-1, with TRBD2 as a possible D gene (5 bases). Trimming took off 4 bases at V and 2 bases at J, with 13 bases between the two ends. The CDR3 has 15 amino acids. CDR1 SGHDT and CDR2 YYEEEE come from the germline V gene. The CDR3: CASSVRRTAYNEQFF. The CDR3 nucleotides are TGTGCCAGCAGCGTGAGGCGGACTGCCTACAATGAGCAGTTCTTC. Supplemented by reference TRBV5-6 and TRBJ2-1, the full variable domain reads DAGVTQSPTHLIKTRGQQVTLRCSPKSGHDTVSWYQQALGQGPQFIFQYYEEEERQRGNFPDRFSGHQFPNYSSELNVNALLLGDSALYLCASSVRRTAYNEQFFGPGTRLTVL.

CDR3 amino acids: CASKGAGASTDTQYF. The CDR3 DNA reads TGTGCCAGCAAAGGCGCGGGAGCCAGCACAGATACGCAGTATTTT. The chain employs TRBV6-1 and TRBJ2-3, with 7 bases lining up with TRBD2. The CDR3 extends over 15 amino acids. J gave up 0 bases and V 7 bases, and 7 bases lay outside the gene matches. The germline V gene has CDR1 MNHNS and CDR2 SASEGT.

The V gene is TRBV10-3, the J gene TRBJ1-1; no clear D gene. The CDR3 spans 13 residues. Germline V gene data show CDR1 as ENHRY and CDR2 as SYGVKD. The ends were cut back, 6 bases at V and 0 bases at J, with 8 bases in the middle. CDR3 in DNA: TGTGCCATCAGAGCTGCCCTGAACACTGAAGCTTTCTTT. Its translation: CAIRAALNTEAFF.

At least ten counts were recorded for this clonotype. The chain couples TRBV30 to TRBJ2-1; D may be TRBD2 (6 bases). CDR1 and CDR2 (germline): GTSNPN, SVGIG (reference sequence). Trimming took 7 bases from V and 4 from J, leaving 8 bases between them. This CDR3 comprises 11 residues. Written as DNA, the CDR3 is TGTGCCTTTAGCGGATACAATGAGCAGTTCTTC. Its protein product is CAFSGYNEQFF.

This clonotype came up a few times. The chain has TRBV20-1 and TRBJ2-2; D call uncertain. CDR3 length equals 11 residues. Trimming removed 1 base from V and 8 bases from J, with 5 bases in between. CDR1 is DFQATT, CDR2 SNEGSKA, per germline (reference sequence). The CDR3 reads CSARVLGELFF. The CDR3 DNA sequence: TGCAGTGCTAGAGTACTTGGGGAGCTGTTTTTT.

V and J are TRBV28 and TRBJ2-3, with 9 positions matching TRBD1. This CDR3 region has 14 residues. CDR1 is MDHEN, CDR2 SYDVKM, per germline. J was trimmed by 2 bases and V by 6 bases; bases with no gene match: 3. CDR3 residues: CASRGQGNTDTQYF. The DNA of the CDR3 is TGTGCCAGCAGGGGACAGGGAAACACAGATACGCAGTATTTT.

This clonotype showed up just a few times. The chain has TRBV29-1 and TRBJ1-1, with no clear D. Germline lookup yields CDR1 SQVTM and CDR2 ANQGSEA. CDR3 size: 12 residues. V lost 6 bases and J lost 0, with 8 bases in between. The CDR3: CSVGLVNTEAFF. The CDR3 region has the DNA TGCAGCGTCGGTCTGGTGAACACTGAAGCTTTCTTT.

The chain combines TRBV5-1 with TRBJ2-3; TRBD2 matches 8 bases. The CDR3 runs 15 residues. V lost 0 bases and J lost 5; bases outside the gene matches: 5. Germline CDR1 SGHRS, CDR2 YFSETQ. The CDR3 reads CASSLGTGGQDTQYF. The CDR3 nucleotides read TGCGCCAGCAGCTTGGGGACGGGAGGGCAAGATACGCAGTATTTT.

As concerns this clonotype: Relative to the germline gene, one junction end is altered; a read error may explain this. The gene calls are TRBV20-1 and TRBJ2-1, with TRBD2 matching over 12 bases. This CDR3 has 18 amino acids. Germline assignment: CDR1 DFQATT and CDR2 SNEGSKA (reference sequence). The chain's CDR3 is CCARDLLAGGGTYNEQFF. CDR3 bases: TGCTGTGCTAGAGATTTGCTAGCGGGAGGGGGCACCTACAATGAGCAGTTCTTC.

This chain connects TRBV20-1 to TRBJ1-5, with 7 bases aligning to TRBD1. Germline CDR1 DFQATT, CDR2 SNEGSKA (reference sequence). CDR3 length: 16 amino acids. The trim removed 1 base at V and 7 bases at J, leaving 13 bases unmatched. DNA of the CDR3: TGCAGTGCTAGAGCCCGACGCGGGACAGTCGGGCAGCCCCAGCATTTT. This translates into CSARARRGTVGQPQHF.

V usage is TRBV7-9 and J usage is TRBJ2-1; D possibly corresponds to TRBD1 (5 bases). The V and J ends lost 5 bases and 0 bases respectively, with 14 bases between them. Per germline, CDR1 SEHNR and CDR2 FQNEAQ (reference sequence). The CDR3 consists of 16 residues. This CDR3 is CASSRRQLSSYNEQFF. CDR3 DNA: TGTGCCAGCAGCCGTCGACAGCTGAGCTCCTACAATGAGCAGTTCTTC.

This clonotype showed up just a few times. The rearrangement uses TRBV7-7 and TRBJ2-1; TRBD2 matches at 9 bases. CDR1 SSHAT and CDR2 FNYEAQ come from the germline V gene (reference sequence). CDR3 length: 16 amino acids. J lost 3 bases, V lost 5 bases, and 8 bases had no gene match. The CDR3 sequence is CASSLGASGVYNEQFF. The CDR3 coding sequence is TGTGCCAGCAGCCTCGGGGCTAGCGGGGTCTACAATGAGCAGTTCTTC.

The V and J genes are TRBV14 and TRBJ1-5; D possibly corresponds to TRBD1 (5 bases). The ends were cut back, 5 bases at V and 4 bases at J, with 9 bases in the middle. In germline, CDR1 is SGHDN, CDR2 FVKESK. CDR3 length equals 13 residues. Here the CDR3 reads CASSGTNNQPQHF. CDR3 DNA: TGTGCCAGCAGCGGGACCAATAATCAGCCCCAGCATTTT. The entire variable domain, with the rest obtained from reference TRBV14 and TRBJ1-5, is as follows: EAGVTQFPSHSVIEKGQTVTLRCDPISGHDNLYWYRRVMGKEIKFLLHFVKESKQDESGMPNNRFLAERTGGTYSTLKVQPAELEDSGVYFCASSGTNNQPQHFGDGTRLSIL.

This clonotype was seen repeatedly, ten times or more. The gene calls are TRBV6-5 and TRBJ2-2; TRBD2 agrees at 10 bases. V lost 3 bases, J lost 4 bases, and 2 bases stayed unmatched. The germline V gene has CDR1 MNHEY and CDR2 SVGAGI. The CDR3 totals 15 residues. The DNA of the CDR3 is TGTGCCAGCAGTTATCAGCGGGAGGGCACCGGGGAGCTGTTTTTT. Translation: CASSYQREGTGELFF.

In this sample, this clonotype turned up a few times. V and J are TRBV20-1 and TRBJ1-1; TRBD1 matches 7 bases. Germline V gene data show CDR1 as DFQATT and CDR2 as SNEGSKA (reference sequence). This CDR3 has 14 amino acids. Losses at the gene ends were 1 base for V and 4 bases for J; bases not matched to a gene: 6. The CDR3 spells CSARGGGLVTEAFF. For the CDR3, the DNA is TGCAGTGCTAGAGGAGGGGGCTTGGTCACTGAAGCTTTCTTT.

This clonotype was detected a few times. The chain joins TRBV10-2 to TRBJ1-6, with 11 bases matching TRBD1. Unmatched junction bases numbered 2, after V lost 6 bases and J lost 7 bases. CDR3 length: 14 amino acids. Germline V gene sequence: CDR1 WSHSY, CDR2 SAAADI. CDR3 DNA: TGCGCCAGCAGGGGACAGGGGGAGAATTCACCCCTCCACTTT. It translates to CASRGQGENSPLHF.

This clonotype turned up a few times. The chain carries TRBV7-2 and TRBJ2-3; TRBD2 aligns across 7 bases. V lost 4 bases to trimming and J lost 1 base; unmatched junction nucleotides: 11. The CDR3 spans 17 residues. Germline loops: CDR1 SGHTA, CDR2 FQGNSA. The CDR3 DNA is TGTGCCAGCAGCTCTAGGCTGACTAGCCGGGGCACAGATACGCAGTATTTT. Protein sequence: CASSSRLTSRGTDTQYF.

This clonotype came up a few times. The chain uses TRBV7-9 and TRBJ1-4; D remains unclear. Germline CDR1 reads SEHNR; CDR2 reads FQNEAQ (reference sequence). Trimming stripped 1 base from V and 1 base from J, with 13 bases between. This CDR3 has 17 amino acids. The CDR3 nucleotides are TGTGCCAGCAGCTTAGGGGCAGGCGGTTTAACTAATGAAAAACTGTTTTTT. Translating gives CASSLGAGGLTNEKLFF.

This clonotype has just a few counts. The rearrangement uses TRBV5-4 and TRBJ1-2; D may be TRBD1 (5 bases). The CDR3 extends over 12 amino acids. The germline CDR1 and CDR2 sequences are SGHNT and YYREEE (reference sequence). V was trimmed by 4 bases and J by 7 bases, leaving 11 bases between them. The CDR3 DNA follows: TGTGCCAGCAGCCCCCCGGGGCGTGGCTACACCTTC. It specifies CASSPPGRGYTF.

This chain links TRBV13 with TRBJ2-3, with TRBD2 matching 7 bases. V lost 0 bases and J lost 2; bases outside the gene matches: 5. Germline V gene sequence: CDR1 PRHDT, CDR2 FYEKMQ (reference sequence). The CDR3 loop spans 16 amino acids. The CDR3 DNA follows: TGTGCCAGCAGCTTAGGGGGGACTACCTCCACAGATACGCAGTATTTT. It yields the protein CASSLGGTTSTDTQYF.

This clonotype was detected a few times. J is TRBJ2-1 and V is TRBV7-2; D is perhaps TRBD1 (6 bases). V was cut by 2 bases and J by 3 bases, with 8 bases left in between. Germline V lookup: CDR1 SGHTA, CDR2 FQGNSA. The CDR3 runs 14 residues. CDR3 protein: CASSLTGFYNEQFF. DNA for the CDR3: TGTGCCAGCAGCTTAACAGGGTTCTACAATGAGCAGTTCTTC.

A few counts support this clonotype. The rearrangement uses TRBV5-1 and TRBJ1-5; a possible D gene is TRBD1 (6 bases). From germline, CDR1 is SGHRS and CDR2 YFSETQ. The V end lost 2 bases, the J end lost 6 bases, and 15 bases lay between the germline ends. The CDR3 has 15 residues. CDR3 sequence reads: CASSLGVGAGQPQHF. The CDR3 DNA follows: TGCGCCAGCAGCTTAGGGGTGGGGGCTGGTCAGCCCCAGCATTTT.

The V call is TRBV15, the J call TRBJ1-6; D possibly corresponds to TRBD1 (5 bases). Trimming took 3 bases from V and 2 from J, leaving 11 bases between them. Per germline, CDR1 LNHNV and CDR2 YYDKDF (reference sequence). This CDR3 spans 16 amino acids. As DNA, the CDR3 is TGTGCCACCAGCAGCCCCGGGGCCGCCTATAATTCACCCCTCCACTTT. It is translated as CATSSPGAAYNSPLHF. The full variable domain, completed using reference TRBV15 and TRBJ1-6, is DAMVIQNPRYQVTQFGKPVTLSCSQTLNHNVMYWYQQKSSQAPKLLFHYYDKDFNNEADTPDNFQSRRPNTSFCFLDIRSPGLGDTAMYLCATSSPGAAYNSPLHFGNGTRLTVT.

V gene TRBV28 combines with J gene TRBJ1-2; a weak D match, TRBD1 (6 bases). V lost 5 bases, J lost 8 bases, and 18 bases lay in between. This CDR3 has 14 amino acids. From germline, CDR1 is MDHEN and CDR2 SYDVKM. The CDR3 DNA reads as TGTGCCAGCAGTACCGAGACGGGGGGGCGAGGCTACACCTTC. Residues: CASSTETGGRGYTF.

This clonotype occurred a few times. This chain connects TRBV5-1 to TRBJ2-1; D is perhaps TRBD2 (5 bases). The ends were cut back, 0 bases at V and 4 bases at J, with 11 bases in the middle. The CDR3 is made up of 15 amino acids. CDR1 and CDR2 from the germline V gene are SGHRS and YFSETQ. The CDR3 protein is CASSLGGSWYNEQFF. DNA of the CDR3: TGCGCCAGCAGCTTGGGAGGGAGTTGGTACAATGAGCAGTTCTTC.

This clonotype turned up a few times. The chain couples TRBV5-1 to TRBJ1-3, with TRBD1 as a possible D gene (5 bases). V lost 2 bases to trimming and J lost 4 bases, with 16 bases between them. This CDR3 has 16 amino acids. Per germline, CDR1 SGHRS and CDR2 YFSETQ. CDR3 in amino acids: CASSLAGPRYGNTIYF. CDR3 sequence (DNA): TGCGCCAGCAGCTTAGCGGGACCCCGGTACGGAAACACCATATATTTT.

The rearrangement uses TRBV28 and TRBJ2-7; 11 bases map to TRBD1. After removal of 1 base from V and 3 bases from J, the junction contained 5 bases not matched to a gene. CDR3 size: 16 residues. Germline loops: CDR1 MDHEN, CDR2 SYDVKM. The CDR3 coding sequence is TGTGCCAGCAGTTTATTAGGACAGGGGGCTGTCTACGAGCAGTACTTC. Its translation is CASSLLGQGAVYEQYF.

The chain carries TRBV24-1 and TRBJ2-1, with a weak D call TRBD1 (6 bases). V dropped 4 bases and J dropped 3 bases, with 12 bases sitting between them. From germline, CDR1 is KGHDR and CDR2 SFDVKD. The CDR3 sequence is 15 residues long. CDR3 amino acids: CATSDRHRDYNEQFF. The CDR3 bases are TGTGCCACCAGTGACCGACACAGGGACTACAATGAGCAGTTCTTC.

This clonotype was counted only a few times. The CDR3 sequence: CASSWTGNTGELFF. DNA for the CDR3: TGTGCCAGCAGTTGGACAGGGAACACCGGGGAGCTGTTTTTT. The gene calls are TRBV12-3 or TRBV12-4 and TRBJ2-2; 7 positions match TRBD1. The trim removed 4 bases at V and 1 base at J, leaving 0 bases unmatched. This CDR3 has 14 amino acids.